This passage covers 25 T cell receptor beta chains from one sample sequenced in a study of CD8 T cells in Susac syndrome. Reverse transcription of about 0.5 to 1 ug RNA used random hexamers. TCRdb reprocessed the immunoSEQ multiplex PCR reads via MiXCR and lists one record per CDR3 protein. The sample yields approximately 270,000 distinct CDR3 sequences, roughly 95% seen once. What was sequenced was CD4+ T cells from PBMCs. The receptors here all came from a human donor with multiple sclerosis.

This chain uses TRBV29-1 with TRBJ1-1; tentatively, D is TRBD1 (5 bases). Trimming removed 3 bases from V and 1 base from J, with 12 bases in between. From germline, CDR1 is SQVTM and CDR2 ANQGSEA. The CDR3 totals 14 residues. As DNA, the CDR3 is TGCAGCGTTGATAATCGAAGGGGGAACACTGAAGCTTTCTTT. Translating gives CSVDNRRGNTEAFF.

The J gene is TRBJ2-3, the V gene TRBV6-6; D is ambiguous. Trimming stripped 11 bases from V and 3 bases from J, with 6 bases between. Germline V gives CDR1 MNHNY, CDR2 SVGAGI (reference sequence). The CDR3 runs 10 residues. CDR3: CAAGTDTQYF. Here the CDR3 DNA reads TGTGCCGCCGGGACAGATACGCAGTATTTT.

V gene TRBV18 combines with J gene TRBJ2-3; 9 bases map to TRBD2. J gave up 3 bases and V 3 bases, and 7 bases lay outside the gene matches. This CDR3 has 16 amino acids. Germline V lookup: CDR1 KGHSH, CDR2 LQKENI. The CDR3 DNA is TGTGCCAGCTCACCGATTTTAGCGGGAGCAACAGATACGCAGTATTTT. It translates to CASSPILAGATDTQYF.

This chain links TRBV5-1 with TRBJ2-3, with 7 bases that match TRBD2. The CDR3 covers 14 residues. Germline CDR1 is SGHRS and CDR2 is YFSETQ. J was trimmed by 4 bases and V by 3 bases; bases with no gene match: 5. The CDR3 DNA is TGCGCCAGCAGCTCGGGACTACCCTCAGATACGCAGTATTTT. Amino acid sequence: CASSSGLPSDTQYF.

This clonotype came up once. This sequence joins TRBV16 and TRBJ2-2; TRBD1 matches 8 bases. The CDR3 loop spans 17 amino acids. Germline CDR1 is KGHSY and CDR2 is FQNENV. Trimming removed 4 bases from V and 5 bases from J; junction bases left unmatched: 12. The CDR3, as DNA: TGTGCCAGCAGCCGTAAATCCACAGGGGGTTGGACCGGGGAGCTGTTTTTT. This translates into CASSRKSTGGWTGELFF.

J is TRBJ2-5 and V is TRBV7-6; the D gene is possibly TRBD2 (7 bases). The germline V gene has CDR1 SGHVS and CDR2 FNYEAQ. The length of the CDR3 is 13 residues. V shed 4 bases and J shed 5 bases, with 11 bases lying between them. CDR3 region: CASSSSGGETQYF. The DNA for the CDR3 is TGTGCCAGCAGCTCTTCGGGGGGCGAGACCCAGTACTTC.

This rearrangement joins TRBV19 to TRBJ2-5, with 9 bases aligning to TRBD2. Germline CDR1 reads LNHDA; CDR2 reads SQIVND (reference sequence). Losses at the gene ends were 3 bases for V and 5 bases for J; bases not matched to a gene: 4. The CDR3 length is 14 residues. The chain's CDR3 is CASSISSGVETQYF. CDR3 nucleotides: TGTGCCAGTAGTATTTCTAGCGGGGTGGAGACCCAGTACTTC.

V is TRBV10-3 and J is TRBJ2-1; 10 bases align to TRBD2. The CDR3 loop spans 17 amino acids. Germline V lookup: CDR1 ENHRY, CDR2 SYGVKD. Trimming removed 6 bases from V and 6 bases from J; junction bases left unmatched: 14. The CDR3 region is CAISPSLLAGGPNEQFF. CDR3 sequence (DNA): TGTGCCATCAGCCCCAGTCTTTTAGCGGGGGGCCCCAATGAGCAGTTCTTC.

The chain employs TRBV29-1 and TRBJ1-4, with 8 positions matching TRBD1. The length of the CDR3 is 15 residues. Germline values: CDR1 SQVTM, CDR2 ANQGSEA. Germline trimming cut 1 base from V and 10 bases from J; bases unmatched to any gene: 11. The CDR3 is CSVEVGGTGPRKLFF. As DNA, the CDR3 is TGCAGCGTTGAAGTTGGAGGGACAGGTCCCAGAAAACTGTTTTTT.

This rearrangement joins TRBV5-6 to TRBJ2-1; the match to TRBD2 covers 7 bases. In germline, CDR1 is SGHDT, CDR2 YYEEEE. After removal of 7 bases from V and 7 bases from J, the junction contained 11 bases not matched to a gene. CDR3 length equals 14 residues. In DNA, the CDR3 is TGTGCCAGCTCGCGGGAGCCCCGTGAAAATGAGCAGTTCTTC. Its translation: CASSREPRENEQFF.

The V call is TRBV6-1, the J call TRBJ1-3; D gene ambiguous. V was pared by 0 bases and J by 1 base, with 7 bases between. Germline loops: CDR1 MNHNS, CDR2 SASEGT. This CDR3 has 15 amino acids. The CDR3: CASSEATYSGNTIYF. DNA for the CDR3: TGTGCCAGCAGTGAAGCGACTTATTCTGGAAACACCATATATTTT.

Here the CDR3 DNA reads TGTGCCACCAGTGATGGGGTGAACACTGAAGCTTTCTTT. It yields the protein CATSDGVNTEAFF. The J gene is TRBJ1-1, the V gene TRBV24-1; no clear D. The CDR3 has 13 residues. With 3 bases removed from V and 0 bases from J, the gap between germline ends came to 4 bases. Per germline, CDR1 KGHDR and CDR2 SFDVKD.

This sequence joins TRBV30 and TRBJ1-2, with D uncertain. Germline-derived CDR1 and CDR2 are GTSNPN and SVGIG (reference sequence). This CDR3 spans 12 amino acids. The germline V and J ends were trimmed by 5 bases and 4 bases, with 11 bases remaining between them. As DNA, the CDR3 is TGTGCCTGGGTCGGACTGAGCTATGGCTACACCTTC. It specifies CAWVGLSYGYTF.

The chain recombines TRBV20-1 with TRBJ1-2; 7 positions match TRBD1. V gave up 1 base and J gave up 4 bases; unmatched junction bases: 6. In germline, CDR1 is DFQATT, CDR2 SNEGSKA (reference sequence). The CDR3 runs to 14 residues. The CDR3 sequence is CSARAPGGSYGYTF. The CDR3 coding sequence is TGCAGTGCTAGAGCCCCAGGGGGATCCTATGGCTACACCTTC.

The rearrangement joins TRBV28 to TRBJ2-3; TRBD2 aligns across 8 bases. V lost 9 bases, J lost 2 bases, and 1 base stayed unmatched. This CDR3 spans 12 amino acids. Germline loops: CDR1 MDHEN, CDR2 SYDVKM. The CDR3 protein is CASSGDTDTQYF. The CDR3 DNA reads TGTGCCAGTAGCGGGGACACAGATACGCAGTATTTT.

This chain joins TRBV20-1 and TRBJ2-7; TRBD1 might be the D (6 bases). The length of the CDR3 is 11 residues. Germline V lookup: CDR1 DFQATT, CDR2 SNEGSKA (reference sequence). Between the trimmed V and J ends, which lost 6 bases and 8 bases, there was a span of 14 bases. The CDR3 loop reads CSAREGQQQYF. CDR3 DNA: TGCAGTGCAAGGGAAGGACAGCAGCAGTACTTC.

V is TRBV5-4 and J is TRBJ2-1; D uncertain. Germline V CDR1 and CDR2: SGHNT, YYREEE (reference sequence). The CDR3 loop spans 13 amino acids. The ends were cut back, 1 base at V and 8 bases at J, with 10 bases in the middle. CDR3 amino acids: CASSLRYSDEQFF. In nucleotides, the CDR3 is TGTGCCAGCAGCTTGAGGTATTCCGATGAGCAGTTCTTC.

CDR3 bases: TGTGCCAGCAGTTACTTCGGGACAGGGGGCGAGCAGTACTTC. Encoded protein: CASSYFGTGGEQYF. This chain uses TRBV6-5 with TRBJ2-7, with 11 nucleotides matching TRBD1. V was clipped by 1 base and J by 6 bases; unmatched bases: 2. The length of the CDR3 is 14 residues. Germline CDR1 MNHEY, CDR2 SVGAGI.

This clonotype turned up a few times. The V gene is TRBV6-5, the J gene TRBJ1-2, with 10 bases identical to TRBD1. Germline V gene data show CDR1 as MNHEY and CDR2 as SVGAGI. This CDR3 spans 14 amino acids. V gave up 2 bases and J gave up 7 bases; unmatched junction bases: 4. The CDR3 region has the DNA TGTGCCAGCAGTTACGGGACAGGGGTTGGTGGCTACACCTTC. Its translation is CASSYGTGVGGYTF.

CDR3 in DNA: TGCGCCAGCAGCCAACAGGACAGTCTCGCCGGGGAGCTGTTTTTT. It codes for CASSQQDSLAGELFF. This rearrangement joins TRBV4-1 to TRBJ2-2, with D possibly TRBD1 on 6 matching bases. The germline V and J ends were trimmed by 2 bases and 6 bases, with 13 bases remaining between them. Germline loops: CDR1 MGHRA, CDR2 YSYEKL. The CDR3 runs 15 residues.

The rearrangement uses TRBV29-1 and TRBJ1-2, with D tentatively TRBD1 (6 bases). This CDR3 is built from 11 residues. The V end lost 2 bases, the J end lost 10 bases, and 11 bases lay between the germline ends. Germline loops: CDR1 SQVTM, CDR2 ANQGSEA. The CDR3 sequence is CSVELRGVYTF. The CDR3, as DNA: TGCAGCGTTGAATTAAGGGGGGTCTACACCTTC. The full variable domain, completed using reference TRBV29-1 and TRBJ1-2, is SAVISQKPSRDICQRGTSLTIQCQVDSQVTMMFWYRQQPGQSLTLIATANQGSEATYESGFVIDKFPISRPNLTFSTLTVSNMSPEDSSIYLCSVELRGVYTFGSGTRLTVV.

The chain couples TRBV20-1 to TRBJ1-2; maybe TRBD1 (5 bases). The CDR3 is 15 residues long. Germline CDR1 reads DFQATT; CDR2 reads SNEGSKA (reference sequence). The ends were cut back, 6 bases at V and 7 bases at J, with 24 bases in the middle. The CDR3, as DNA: TGCAGTGCCGAGCCACCAGGGTCGGGGTGGGCTGGCTACACCTTC. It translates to CSAEPPGSGWAGYTF.

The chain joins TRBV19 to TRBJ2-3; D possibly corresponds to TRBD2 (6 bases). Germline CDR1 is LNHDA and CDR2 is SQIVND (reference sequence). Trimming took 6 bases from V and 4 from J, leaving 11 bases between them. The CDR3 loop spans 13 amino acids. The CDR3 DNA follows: TGTGCCAGTAGCATGACTAGAGCAGATACGCAGTATTTT. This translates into CASSMTRADTQYF.

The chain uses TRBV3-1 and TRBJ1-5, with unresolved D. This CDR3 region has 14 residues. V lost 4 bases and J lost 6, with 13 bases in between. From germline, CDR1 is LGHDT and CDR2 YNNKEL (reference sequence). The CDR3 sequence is CASSPSVVSQPQHF. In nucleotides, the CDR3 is TGTGCCAGCAGCCCTTCGGTGGTCTCTCAGCCCCAGCATTTT.

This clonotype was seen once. The chain's CDR3 is CASSLAGPSTEAFF. As DNA, the CDR3 is TGTGCCAGCAGCTTAGCGGGGCCCAGCACTGAAGCTTTCTTT. This chain uses TRBV7-9 with TRBJ1-1; the D gene is possibly TRBD1 (5 bases). Deletions cut 0 bases from V and 4 bases from J, with 9 bases between. This CDR3 contains 14 residues. Germline V gene data show CDR1 as SEHNR and CDR2 as FQNEAQ (reference sequence).